The 7 T cell receptor beta chains reported below all come from one sample, sequenced in a study of blood T cell repertoires in COVID-19. Profiled with immunoSEQ multiplex PCR; TCRdb holds only in-frame clones, not every one. The sample includes 200,000 or so clones, around nine tenths of them seen just once. The specimen sequenced was peripheral blood. The receptors originated from a man aged 55 to 70 with COVID-19, enrolled during active disease.

The chain has TRBV19 and TRBJ2-4; D unclear. V was shortened by 3 bases and J by 0 bases, with 12 bases between the two germline ends. CDR1 is LNHDA, CDR2 SQIVND, per germline (reference sequence). The CDR3 sequence is 16 residues long. The CDR3 reads CASSILSGLAKNIQYF. For the CDR3, the DNA is TGTGCCAGTAGTATTTTATCCGGTCTAGCCAAAAACATTCAGTACTTC.

The chain recombines TRBV10-1 with TRBJ2-1; 13 nucleotides align to TRBD2. The CDR3 spans 15 residues. CDR1 and CDR2 from the germline V gene are WNHNN and SYGVQD (reference sequence). Trimming took 6 bases from V and 8 from J; bases not matched to a gene: 7. The CDR3 nucleotides are TGCGCCAGCAGGACGACTAGCGGGAGGTTCGATGAGCAGTTCTTC. Translating it yields CASRTTSGRFDEQFF.

The CDR3 DNA is TGTGCCAGCTCACCACAGAGGTCAGGGGGCATCTATGGCTACACCTTC. Translating it yields CASSPQRSGGIYGYTF. The chain combines TRBV18 with TRBJ1-2; 8 bases fit TRBD1. This CDR3 comprises 16 residues. Germline V lookup: CDR1 KGHSH, CDR2 LQKENI. The ends lost 1 base at V and 4 bases at J; junction bases unmatched: 8. Full variable domain (outside the CDR3, taken from reference TRBV18 and TRBJ1-2): NAGVMQNPRHLVRRRGQEARLRCSPMKGHSHVYWYRQLPEEGLKFMVYLQKENIIDESGMPKERFSAEFPKEGPSILRIQQVVRGDSAAYFCASSPQRSGGIYGYTFGSGTRLTVV.

The rearrangement uses TRBV19 and TRBJ2-7; tentatively, D is TRBD2 (6 bases). This CDR3 comprises 13 residues. The germline gives CDR1 LNHDA, CDR2 SQIVND (reference sequence). Deletions cut 9 bases from V and 3 bases from J, with 15 bases between. The CDR3 loop reads CASGGTPFYEQYF. The CDR3 bases are TGTGCCAGCGGGGGTACACCATTCTACGAGCAGTACTTC.

The rearrangement joins TRBV19 to TRBJ1-1; D remains ambiguous. V lost 5 bases to trimming and J lost 1 base, with 14 bases between them. In germline, CDR1 is LNHDA, CDR2 SQIVND (reference sequence). CDR3 size: 15 residues. The CDR3 protein is CASSSVSAANTEAFF. CDR3 nucleotide sequence: TGTGCCAGTAGTTCAGTATCGGCGGCGAACACTGAAGCTTTCTTT.

The gene calls are TRBV10-2 and TRBJ1-2; 7 nucleotides align to TRBD1. Germline V gene data show CDR1 as WSHSY and CDR2 as SAAADI. This CDR3 region has 14 residues. The J segment lost 6 bases and the V segment lost 6 bases, leaving 10 bases of the junction unmatched. The CDR3, as DNA: TGCGCCAGCAGCCTGACAGGGAGATTAAATGGCTACACCTTC. Protein product: CASSLTGRLNGYTF.

Comments on this clone: Other DNA sequences from this sample encode an identical CDR3 as well. The J gene is TRBJ2-7, the V gene TRBV5-1, with D perhaps matching TRBD2 (6 bases). The V gene lost 4 bases and the J gene lost 3 bases, with 14 bases spanning the gap. Germline CDR1 is SGHRS and CDR2 is YFSETQ. The CDR3 totals 14 residues. CDR3 nucleotides: TGCGCCAGCAGCCCGGAGGGCGGGTTCTACGAGCAGTACTTC. Its translation: CASSPEGGFYEQYF. Based on the CDR3 plus reference TRBV5-1 and TRBJ2-7, the full variable domain is KAGVTQTPRYLIKTRGQQVTLSCSPISGHRSVSWYQQTPGQGLQFLFEYFSETQRNKGNFPGRFSGRQFSNSRSEMNVSTLELGDSALYLCASSPEGGFYEQYFGPGTRLTVT.